These 7 T cell receptor beta chains were sequenced from one sample in a study of T cells in women clearing cervical HPV infection. Using immunoSEQ multiplex PCR, the repertoire was profiled, and TCRdb retains in-frame clones only, with some absent. The sample has around 39,000 clones. Material: blood buffy coat. The receptor source for this set is a woman between 18 and 70 years old with a cervical HPV16 infection that either progressed to CIN3+ or cleared (not recorded which).

For this clone: The junction shows a germline mismatch at one end, possibly a read error. The CDR3 end lies 3 residues beyond the end of the read and is filled in from the germline J gene. This sample also contains other DNA sequences that code for the same CDR3. The chain recombines TRBV7-6 with TRBJ1-3; tentative D call: TRBD1 (5 bases). Germline V gives CDR1 SGHVS, CDR2 FNYEAQ. This CDR3 region has 15 residues. The CDR3 loop is CASSPRTGRGNTIYF. The sequenced CDR3 bases are TGTGCCAGCAGCCCTCGTACAGGCCGAGGAAACACT.

Concerning this clone: With the read ending 3 residues before the CDR3 end, the germline J gene is used to fill in that end. The chain recombines TRBV20-1 with TRBJ2-3, with D maybe TRBD1 (6 bases). This CDR3 region has 14 residues. CDR1 DFQATT and CDR2 SNEGSKA come from the germline V gene (reference sequence). The CDR3 DNA, read in part, is TGCAGTGCTAGAGATCAAAGGGGGAAGTACGCG. This codes for CSARDQRGKYA. The entire CDR3 is CSARDQRGKYAQYF.

In the case of this clone: The sequence runs out 3 residues before the end of the CDR3; the remainder is reconstructed from the germline J gene. The V call is TRBV28, the J call TRBJ2-1; 8 bases map to TRBD1. With V trimmed by 4 bases and J by 7 bases, 9 bases remained unmatched. CDR1 MDHEN and CDR2 SYDVKM come from the germline V gene. CDR3 size: 15 residues. This CDR3 reads CASSSPGQGRNEQFF. The DNA read from the CDR3 is TGTGCCAGCAGTTCCCCCGGACAGGGTCGAAATGAG.

As to this clone: The observed sequence ends 3 residues before the CDR3 terminus, with the missing tail filled in from the germline J gene. The chain uses TRBV28 and TRBJ2-3; D unresolved. The germline gives CDR1 MDHEN, CDR2 SYDVKM. The V gene lost 10 bases and the J gene lost 1 base, with 15 bases spanning the gap. The CDR3 loop spans 14 amino acids. Incomplete CDR3 DNA: TGTGCCACCTCAGTCGTTCCACGCACAGATACG. Encoded protein: CATSVVPRTDT. The full CDR3 reads CATSVVPRTDTQYF.

For this clone: The read finishes 3 residues shy of the CDR3 end, and the germline J gene is used to complete it. This chain connects TRBV5-1 to TRBJ2-5; D is possibly TRBD1 (5 bases). V shed 0 bases and J shed 5 bases, with 20 bases lying between them. Germline values: CDR1 SGHRS, CDR2 YFSETQ. This CDR3 comprises 17 residues. CDR3 DNA (partial): TGCGCCAGCAGCTTGGCCTCTTCCAGCCTTCAGGGTGAGACC. This sequence encodes CASSLASSSLQGET. Given in full, the CDR3 is CASSLASSSLQGETQYF.

As concerns this clone: The CDR3 goes on 3 residues after the read ends, and that part is filled in from the germline J gene. This sequence joins TRBV5-1 and TRBJ2-7, with D unresolved. The V gene's germline CDR1 is SGHRS and CDR2 YFSETQ. V was clipped by 0 bases and J by 0 bases, with 13 bases between them. CDR3 size: 16 residues. CDR3 protein: CASSLGRDSTSYEQYF. The sequenced CDR3 bases are TGCGCCAGCAGCTTGGGCAGAGACTCGACCTCCTACGAG.

Turning to this clone: The read comes to an end 3 residues before the CDR3 does, leaving the germline J gene to fill in the end. This chain connects TRBV18 to TRBJ2-2; 9 bases fit TRBD2. The germline V gene has CDR1 KGHSH and CDR2 LQKENI. This CDR3 is built from 16 residues. After removal of 2 bases from V and 7 bases from J, the junction contained 8 bases not matched to a gene. The CDR3 region is CASSPSLAGRDGELFF. Partial CDR3 DNA: TGTGCCAGCTCACCAAGCCTAGCGGGAAGGGACGGGGAG.